Below, one TCR beta chain is given with its context. V was clipped by 0 bases and J by 7 bases, with 9 bases between them. The CDR3 covers 13 residues. TCRdb's copy holds only in-frame clones and misses some; the assay was immunoSEQ multiplex PCR. The sample yields about 69,000 clones, about nine tenths seen once. The entry originates in a study of blood T cell repertoires in COVID-19. Study context: Sources were T cells, B-cell-depleted T cells, or PBMCs; the material itself was cDNA or gDNA.

The origin of this receptor is a man in his thirties or forties with acute or convalescent COVID-19. Material: peripheral blood. The V call is TRBV12-3 or TRBV12-4, the J call TRBJ1-2, with no clear D. The CDR3 reads CASSLAGGGGYTF. CDR3 in DNA: TGTGCCAGCAGTTTAGCTGGAGGAGGTGGCTACACCTTC.